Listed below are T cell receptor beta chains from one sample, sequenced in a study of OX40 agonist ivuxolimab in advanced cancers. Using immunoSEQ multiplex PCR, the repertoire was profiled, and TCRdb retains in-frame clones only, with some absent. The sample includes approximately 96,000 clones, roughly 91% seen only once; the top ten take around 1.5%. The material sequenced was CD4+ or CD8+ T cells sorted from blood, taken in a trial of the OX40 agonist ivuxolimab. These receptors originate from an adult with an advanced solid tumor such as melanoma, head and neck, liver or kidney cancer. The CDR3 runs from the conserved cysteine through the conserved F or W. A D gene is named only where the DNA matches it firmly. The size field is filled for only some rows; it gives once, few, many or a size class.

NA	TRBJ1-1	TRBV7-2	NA	TGTGCCAGCAGCCTACCTAGCTTAAGTGAAGCTTTCTTT	CASSLPSLSEAFF
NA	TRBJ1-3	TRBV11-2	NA	TGTGCCAGCAGCTTAGGACGGGGAAACACCATATATTTT	CASSLGRGNTIYF
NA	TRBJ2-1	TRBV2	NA	TGTGCCAGCAGTGTCGCCCTAAACAATGAGCAGTTCTTC	CASSVALNNEQFF
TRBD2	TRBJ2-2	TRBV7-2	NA	TGTGCCAGCAGCCGACTAGCGGGAAACACCGGGGAGCTGTTTTTT	CASSRLAGNTGELFF
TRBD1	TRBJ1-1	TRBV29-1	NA	TGCAGCGTTTCCACCGGGACAGGGGCCGTGAACACTGAAGCTTTCTTT	CSVSTGTGAVNTEAFF
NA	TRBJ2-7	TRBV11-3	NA	TGTGCCAGCAGCTTAGCCCAGGGCTACGAGCAGTACTTC	CASSLAQGYEQYF
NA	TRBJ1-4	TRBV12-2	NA	TGTGCAAGTCGCTTACGCCCTGTCGAGAGAGGGGAAAAACTGTTTTTT	CASRLRPVERGEKLFF
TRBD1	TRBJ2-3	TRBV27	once	TGTGCCAGCAGTACGGACAGGGGGCCCGGAGATACGCAGTATTTT	CASSTDRGPGDTQYF
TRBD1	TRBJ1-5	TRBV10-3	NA	TGTGCCATCAGTGAGGGACAGGGGGCAGGCAATCAGCCCCAGCATTTT	CAISEGQGAGNQPQHF
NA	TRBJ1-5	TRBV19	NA	TGTGCCAGTAGTACTGGGGGTAAGCAGCCCCAGCATTTT	CASSTGGKQPQHF
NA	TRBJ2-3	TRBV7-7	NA	TGTGCTAGCAGCCCCGGGACGGTCCCGCCAGATACGCAGTATTTT	CASSPGTVPPDTQYF
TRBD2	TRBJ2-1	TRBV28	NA	TGTGCCAGCAGTGGTGGACTAGCGGGAGGCGATGAGCAGTTCTTC	CASSGGLAGGDEQFF
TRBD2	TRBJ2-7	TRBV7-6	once	TGTGCCAGCAGCTTAACTAGCGGTTCCTACGAGCAGTACTTC	CASSLTSGSYEQYF
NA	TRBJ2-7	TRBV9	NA	TGTGCCAGCAGCGTAGGGCTGGCCTACGAGCAGTACTTC	CASSVGLAYEQYF
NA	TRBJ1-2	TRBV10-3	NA	TGTGCCATCAGTGAGTCGTGGCGGGATGTGACCTATGGCTACACCTTC	CAISESWRDVTYGYTF
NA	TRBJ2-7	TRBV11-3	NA	TGTGCCAGCAGCCAGAGACAAGGCCCGAACGAGCAGTACTTC	CASSQRQGPNEQYF
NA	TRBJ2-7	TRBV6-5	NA	TGTGCCAGCAGTCGGACAGCAACTCACGAGCAGTACTTC	CASSRTATHEQYF
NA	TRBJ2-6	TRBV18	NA	TGTGCCAGCTCACCCCGCTCTGGGGCCAACGTCCTGACTTTC	CASSPRSGANVLTF
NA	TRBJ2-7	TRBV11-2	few	TGTGCCAGCAGCGACGGACTCAGGAGCTGGGGGCAGTACTTC	CASSDGLRSWGQYF
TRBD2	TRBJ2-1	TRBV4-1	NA	TGCGCCAGCAGCCCGGGGCGGCTAGCGCTGGGGGGGGGCTACAATGAGCAGTTCTTC	CASSPGRLALGGGYNEQFF
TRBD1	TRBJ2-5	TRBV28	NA	TGTGCCAGCAGCCCGGGACAGGGGGGCGGAGAGACCCAGTACTTC	CASSPGQGGGETQYF
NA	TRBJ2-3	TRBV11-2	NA	TGTGCCAGCAGCCGCCTTATTCGCACAGATACGCAGTATTTT	CASSRLIRTDTQYF
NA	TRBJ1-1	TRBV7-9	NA	TGTGCCAGCAGCCCCACGTTCCGGGGGCGGAAGGCTGAAGCTTTCTTT	CASSPTFRGRKAEAFF
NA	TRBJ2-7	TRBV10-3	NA	TGTGCCATCAGTGAGTCACCGCGACAGCCATACGAGCAGTACTTC	CAISESPRQPYEQYF
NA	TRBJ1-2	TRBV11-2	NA	TGTGCCAGCAGCCCACGGAGGGGTAACTATGGCTACACCTTC	CASSPRRGNYGYTF
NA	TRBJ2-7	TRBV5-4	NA	TGTGCCAGCAGCTTGGGTACAGGTAACTCCTACGAGCAGTACTTC	CASSLGTGNSYEQYF
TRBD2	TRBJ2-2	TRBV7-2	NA	TGTGCCAGCAGTTCTAGCGGATTAGGCGGGGAGCTGTTTTTT	CASSSSGLGGELFF
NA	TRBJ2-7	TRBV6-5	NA	TGTGCCAGCAGCTCCACTAGCTATGCCCACGAGCAGTACTTC	CASSSTSYAHEQYF
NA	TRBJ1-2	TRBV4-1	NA	TGCGCCAGCAGCCAAGATTTGGGGAGATATGGCTACACCTTC	CASSQDLGRYGYTF
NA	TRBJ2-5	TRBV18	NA	TGTGCCAGCTCACTGGTGGGCCCAGCAGCCCGGGAGACCCAGTACTTC	CASSLVGPAARETQYF
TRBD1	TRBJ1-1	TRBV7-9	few	TGTGCCAGCAGCGCACGGGGACAGCCGAACACTGAAGCTTTCTTT	CASSARGQPNTEAFF
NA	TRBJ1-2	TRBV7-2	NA	TGTGCCAGCAGCATCACAGGGTTTGGCTACACCTTC	CASSITGFGYTF
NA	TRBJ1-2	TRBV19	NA	TGTGCCAGTCGACTTAGGGACGACTATGGCTACACCTTC	CASRLRDDYGYTF
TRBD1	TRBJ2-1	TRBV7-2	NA	TGTGCCAGCAGCTTAATCTCCCTTCGACAGGGGAGCTCCTACAATGAGCAGTTCTTC	CASSLISLRQGSSYNEQFF
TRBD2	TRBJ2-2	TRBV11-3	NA	TGTGCCAGCAGCTTAGTTACTAGCGGGCGCACCGGGGAGCTGTTTTTT	CASSLVTSGRTGELFF
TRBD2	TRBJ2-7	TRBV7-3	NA	TGTGCCAGCAGCCGGACTAGCGGGAGTCGAGGCGAGCAGTACTTC	CASSRTSGSRGEQYF
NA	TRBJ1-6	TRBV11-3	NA	TGTGCCAGCAGCCTAGGACGGAGAGGTGCTTCCCTCCACTTT	CASSLGRRGASLHF
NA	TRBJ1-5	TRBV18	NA	TGTGCCAGCTCACTACAGGGAACGGGCAATCAGCCCCAGCATTTT	CASSLQGTGNQPQHF
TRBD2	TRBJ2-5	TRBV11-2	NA	TGTGCCAGCAGCTTAAATAGCGGGAGTAGAGAGACCCAGTACTTC	CASSLNSGSRETQYF
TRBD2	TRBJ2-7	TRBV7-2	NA	TGTGCCAGCAGCTTAAGGCCAGCGGGAGGGGGCTCCTACGAGCAGTACTTC	CASSLRPAGGGSYEQYF
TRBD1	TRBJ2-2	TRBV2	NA	TGTGCCAGCAGGGTGGGACAGGGGGGAACCGGGGAGCTGTTTTTT	CASRVGQGGTGELFF
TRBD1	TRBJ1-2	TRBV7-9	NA	TGTGCCAGCAGCTTTGGACAGGTCTATGGCTACACCTTC	CASSFGQVYGYTF
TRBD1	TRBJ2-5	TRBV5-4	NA	TGTGCCAGCAGCTTATGGGACAGGGGGGTTGAGACCCAGTACTTC	CASSLWDRGVETQYF
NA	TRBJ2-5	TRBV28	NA	TGTGCCAGCCTCTCCCTGTACCAAGAGACCCAGTACTTC	CASLSLYQETQYF
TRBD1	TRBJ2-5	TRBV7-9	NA	TGTGCCAGCAGCCCTAGGACAGGGCAAGAGACCCAGTACTTC	CASSPRTGQETQYF
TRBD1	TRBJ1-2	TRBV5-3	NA	TGTGCCAGAAGCCCCGTCGCCGGGACAGGGGGTCCCCTAGGTGGCTACACCTTC	CARSPVAGTGGPLGGYTF
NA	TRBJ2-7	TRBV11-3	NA	TGTGCCAGCAGCTTAGATATAGGGGAGGTCCTGGCGGTGCAGTACTTC	CASSLDIGEVLAVQYF
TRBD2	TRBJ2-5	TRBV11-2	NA	TGTGCCAGCAGCAATAGCGGGAGTATCACGGAGACCCAGTACTTC	CASSNSGSITETQYF
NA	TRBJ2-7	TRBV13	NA	TGTGCCAGCAGCTCCTCCAGGGGCGAGCAGTACTTC	CASSSSRGEQYF